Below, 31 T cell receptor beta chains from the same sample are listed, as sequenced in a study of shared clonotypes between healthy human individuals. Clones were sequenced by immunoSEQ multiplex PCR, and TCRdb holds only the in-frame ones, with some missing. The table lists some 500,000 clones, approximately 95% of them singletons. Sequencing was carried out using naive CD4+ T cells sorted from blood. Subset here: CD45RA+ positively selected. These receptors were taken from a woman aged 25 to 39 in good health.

CDR3 sequence (DNA): TGTGCCAGCTCACCACTACGCGGGGCCGCCGAGCTGTGGGCCGGGGAGCTGTTTTTT. Encoded protein: CASSPLRGAAELWAGELFF. This chain uses TRBV18 with TRBJ2-2; perhaps TRBD2 as D (6 bases). V was cut by 1 base and J by 6 bases, with 24 bases left in between. The CDR3 totals 19 residues. Per the germline V gene, CDR1 is KGHSH and CDR2 is LQKENI.

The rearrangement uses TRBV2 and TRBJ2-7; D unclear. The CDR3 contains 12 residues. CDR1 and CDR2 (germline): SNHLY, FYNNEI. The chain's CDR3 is CASRTLTYEQYF. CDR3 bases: TGTGCATCAAGGACGTTGACCTACGAGCAGTACTTC.

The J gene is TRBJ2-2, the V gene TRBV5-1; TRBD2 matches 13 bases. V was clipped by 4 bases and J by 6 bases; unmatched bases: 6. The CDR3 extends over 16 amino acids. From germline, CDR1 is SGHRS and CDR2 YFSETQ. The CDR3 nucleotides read TGCGCCAGCAGCCGTCGGACTAGCGGGAGATCCGGGGAGCTGTTTTTT. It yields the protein CASSRRTSGRSGELFF.

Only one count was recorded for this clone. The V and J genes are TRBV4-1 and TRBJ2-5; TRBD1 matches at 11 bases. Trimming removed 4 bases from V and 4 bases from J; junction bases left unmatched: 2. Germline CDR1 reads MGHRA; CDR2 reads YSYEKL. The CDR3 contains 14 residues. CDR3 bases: TGCGCCAGCAGCCTCGGACAGGGGGCAGAGACCCAGTACTTC. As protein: CASSLGQGAETQYF.

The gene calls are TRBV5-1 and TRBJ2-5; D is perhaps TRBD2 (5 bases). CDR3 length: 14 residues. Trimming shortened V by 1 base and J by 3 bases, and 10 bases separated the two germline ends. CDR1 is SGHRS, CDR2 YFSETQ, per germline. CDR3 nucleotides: TGCGCCAGCAGCTTGATTAGCGCGGAAGAGACCCAGTACTTC. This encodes CASSLISAEETQYF. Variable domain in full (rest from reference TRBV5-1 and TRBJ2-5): KAGVTQTPRYLIKTRGQQVTLSCSPISGHRSVSWYQQTPGQGLQFLFEYFSETQRNKGNFPGRFSGRQFSNSRSEMNVSTLELGDSALYLCASSLISAEETQYFGPGTRLLVL.

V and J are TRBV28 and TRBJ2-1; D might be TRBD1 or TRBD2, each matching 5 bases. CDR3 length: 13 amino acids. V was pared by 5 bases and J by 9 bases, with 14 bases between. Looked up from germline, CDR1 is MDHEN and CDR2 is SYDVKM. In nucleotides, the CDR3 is TGTGCCAGCAGTACCCGGGACGCCCGTGAGCAGTTCTTC. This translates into CASSTRDAREQFF.

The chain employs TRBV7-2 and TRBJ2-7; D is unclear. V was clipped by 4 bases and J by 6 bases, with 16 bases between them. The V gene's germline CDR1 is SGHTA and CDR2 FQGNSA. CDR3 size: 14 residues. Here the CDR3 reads CASSSSYGVGEQYF. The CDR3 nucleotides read TGTGCCAGCAGCTCAAGCTATGGGGTCGGCGAGCAGTACTTC.

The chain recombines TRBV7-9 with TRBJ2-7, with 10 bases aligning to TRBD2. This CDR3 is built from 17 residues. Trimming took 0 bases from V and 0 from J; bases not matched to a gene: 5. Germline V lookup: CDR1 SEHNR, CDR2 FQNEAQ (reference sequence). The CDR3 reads CASSLAGTSESSYEQYF. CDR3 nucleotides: TGTGCCAGCAGCTTAGCGGGGACTAGCGAATCCTCCTACGAGCAGTACTTC.

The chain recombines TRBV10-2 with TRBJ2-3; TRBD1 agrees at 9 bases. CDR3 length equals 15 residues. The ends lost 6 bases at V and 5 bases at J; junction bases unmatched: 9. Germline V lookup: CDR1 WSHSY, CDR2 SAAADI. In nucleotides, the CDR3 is TGCGCCAGCAGAGCCTCGGGACAGGGTATAGATACGCAGTATTTT. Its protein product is CASRASGQGIDTQYF.

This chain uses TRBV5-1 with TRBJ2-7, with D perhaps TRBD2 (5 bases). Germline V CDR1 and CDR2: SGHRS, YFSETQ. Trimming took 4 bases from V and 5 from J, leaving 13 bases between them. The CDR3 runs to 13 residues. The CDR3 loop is CASSGNGVNEQYF. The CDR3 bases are TGCGCCAGCAGCGGGAACGGGGTGAACGAGCAGTACTTC.

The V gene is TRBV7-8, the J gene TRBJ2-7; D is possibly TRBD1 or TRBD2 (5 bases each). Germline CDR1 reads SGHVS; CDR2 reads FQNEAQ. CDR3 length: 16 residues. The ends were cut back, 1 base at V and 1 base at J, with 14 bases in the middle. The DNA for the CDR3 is TGTGCCAGCAGCTTAGGGGGGACGGGATTTTCCTACGAGCAGTACTTC. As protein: CASSLGGTGFSYEQYF.

Here the CDR3 reads CSVGFSGRSWDTGELFF. The CDR3 DNA follows: TGCAGCGTTGGCTTCAGCGGGAGGTCCTGGGACACCGGGGAGCTGTTTTTT. The chain couples TRBV29-1 to TRBJ2-2; 9 bases match TRBD2. Per germline, CDR1 SQVTM and CDR2 ANQGSEA. With V trimmed by 4 bases and J by 3 bases, 12 bases remained unmatched. The CDR3 spans 17 residues.

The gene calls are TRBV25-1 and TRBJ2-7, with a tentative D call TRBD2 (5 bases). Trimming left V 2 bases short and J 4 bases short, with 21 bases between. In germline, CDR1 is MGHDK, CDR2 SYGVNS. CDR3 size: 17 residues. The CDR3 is CASSEQAVGLTAYEQYF. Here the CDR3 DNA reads TGTGCCAGCAGTGAACAAGCGGTTGGGCTGACGGCGTACGAGCAGTACTTC.

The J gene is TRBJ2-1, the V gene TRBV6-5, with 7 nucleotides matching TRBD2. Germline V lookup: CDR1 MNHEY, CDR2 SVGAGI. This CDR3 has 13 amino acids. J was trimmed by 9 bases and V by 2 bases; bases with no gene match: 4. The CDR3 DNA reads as TGTGCCAGCAGTTACGGGAGGGCCGGTGAGCAGTTCTTC. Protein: CASSYGRAGEQFF.

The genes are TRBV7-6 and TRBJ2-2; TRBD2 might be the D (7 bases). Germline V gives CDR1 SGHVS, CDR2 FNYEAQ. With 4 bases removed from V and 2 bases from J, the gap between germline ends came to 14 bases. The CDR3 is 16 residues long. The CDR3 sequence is CASSSVGGTNTGELFF. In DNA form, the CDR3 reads TGTGCCAGCAGCTCCGTCGGGGGGACAAACACCGGGGAGCTGTTTTTT.

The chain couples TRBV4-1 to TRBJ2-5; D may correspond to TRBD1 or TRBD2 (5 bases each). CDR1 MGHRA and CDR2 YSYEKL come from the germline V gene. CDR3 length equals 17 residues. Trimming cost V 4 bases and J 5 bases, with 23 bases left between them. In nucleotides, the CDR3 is TGCGCCAGCAGCCCAGTCGTTCGGAAGGGGAGACAGGAGACCCAGTACTTC. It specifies CASSPVVRKGRQETQYF.

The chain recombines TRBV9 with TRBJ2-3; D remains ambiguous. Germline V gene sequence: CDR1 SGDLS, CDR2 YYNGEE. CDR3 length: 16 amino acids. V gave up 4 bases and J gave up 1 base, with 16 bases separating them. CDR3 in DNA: TGTGCCAGCAGCTCCACCCTTGGGGTGGGCACAGATACGCAGTATTTT. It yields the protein CASSSTLGVGTDTQYF.

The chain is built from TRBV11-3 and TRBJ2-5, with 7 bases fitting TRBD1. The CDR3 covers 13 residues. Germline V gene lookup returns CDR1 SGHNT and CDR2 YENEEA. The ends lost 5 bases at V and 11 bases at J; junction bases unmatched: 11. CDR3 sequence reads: CASSRTGDGEQYF. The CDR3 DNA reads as TGTGCCAGCAGCCGTACAGGGGATGGGGAGCAGTACTTC.

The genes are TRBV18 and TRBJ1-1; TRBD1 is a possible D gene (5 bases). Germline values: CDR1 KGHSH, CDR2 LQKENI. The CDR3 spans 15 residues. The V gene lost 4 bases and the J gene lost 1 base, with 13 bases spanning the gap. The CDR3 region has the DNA TGTGCCAGCTCACGATTGGACACCACGAACACTGAAGCTTTCTTT. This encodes CASSRLDTTNTEAFF.

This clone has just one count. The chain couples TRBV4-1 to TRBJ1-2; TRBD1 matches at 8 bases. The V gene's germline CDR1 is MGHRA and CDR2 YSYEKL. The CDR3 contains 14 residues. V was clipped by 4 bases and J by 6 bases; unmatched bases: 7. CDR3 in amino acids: CASSLQGARDGYTF. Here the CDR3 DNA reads TGCGCCAGCAGCCTCCAGGGGGCGCGGGATGGCTACACCTTC.

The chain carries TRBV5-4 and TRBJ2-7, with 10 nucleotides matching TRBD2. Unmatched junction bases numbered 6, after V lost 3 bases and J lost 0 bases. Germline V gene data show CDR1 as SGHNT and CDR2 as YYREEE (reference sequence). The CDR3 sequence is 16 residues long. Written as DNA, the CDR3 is TGTGCCAGCAGCTCAGGACTAGCGGCTATCTCCTACGAGCAGTACTTC. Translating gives CASSSGLAAISYEQYF.

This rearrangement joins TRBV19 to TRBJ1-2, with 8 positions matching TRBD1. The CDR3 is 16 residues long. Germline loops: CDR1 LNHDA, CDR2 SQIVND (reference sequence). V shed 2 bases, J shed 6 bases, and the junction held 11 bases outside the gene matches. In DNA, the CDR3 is TGTGCCAGTAGTATACTCTCCCGGACAGGGTCTAATGGCTACACCTTC. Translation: CASSILSRTGSNGYTF.

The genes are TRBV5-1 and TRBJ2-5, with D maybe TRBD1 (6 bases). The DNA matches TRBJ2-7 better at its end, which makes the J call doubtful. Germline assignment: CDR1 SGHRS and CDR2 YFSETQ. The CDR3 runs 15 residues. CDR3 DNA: TGCGCCAGCAGCCTACAGGGCGTCGGCTCCTACGAGCAGTACTTC. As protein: CASSLQGVGSYEQYF.

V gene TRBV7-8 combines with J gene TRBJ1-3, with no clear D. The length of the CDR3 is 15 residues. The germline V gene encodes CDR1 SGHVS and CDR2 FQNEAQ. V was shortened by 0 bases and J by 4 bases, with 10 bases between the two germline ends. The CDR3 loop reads CASSLAREEGNTIYF. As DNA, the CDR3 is TGTGCCAGCAGCTTAGCGCGTGAGGAGGGAAACACCATATATTTT.

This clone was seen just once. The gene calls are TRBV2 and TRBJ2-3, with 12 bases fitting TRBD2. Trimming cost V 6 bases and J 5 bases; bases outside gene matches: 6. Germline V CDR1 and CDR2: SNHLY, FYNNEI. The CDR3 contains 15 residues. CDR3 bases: TGTGCCAGCAGCATGGAGGGACTAGCGGGAGATACGCAGTATTTT. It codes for CASSMEGLAGDTQYF.

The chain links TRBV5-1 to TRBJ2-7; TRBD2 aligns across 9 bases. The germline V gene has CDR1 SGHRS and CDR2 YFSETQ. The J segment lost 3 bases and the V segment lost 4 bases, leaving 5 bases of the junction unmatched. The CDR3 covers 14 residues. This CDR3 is CASSLLAGNYEQYF. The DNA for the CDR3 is TGCGCCAGCAGCCTCCTAGCGGGGAACTACGAGCAGTACTTC.

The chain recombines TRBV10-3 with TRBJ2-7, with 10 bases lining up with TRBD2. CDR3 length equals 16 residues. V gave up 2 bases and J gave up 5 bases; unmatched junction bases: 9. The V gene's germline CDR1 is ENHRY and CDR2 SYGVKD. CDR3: CAISERASGSSDEQYF. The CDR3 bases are TGTGCCATCAGTGAGAGGGCTAGCGGGAGCTCAGACGAGCAGTACTTC.

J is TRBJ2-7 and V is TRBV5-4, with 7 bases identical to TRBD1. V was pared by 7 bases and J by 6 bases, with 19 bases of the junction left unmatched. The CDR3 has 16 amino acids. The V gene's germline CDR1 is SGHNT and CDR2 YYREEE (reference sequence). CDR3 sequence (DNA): TGTGCCAGCGGCAGGGACAGTGAGGCCTCACTACGCGAGCAGTACTTC. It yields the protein CASGRDSEASLREQYF.

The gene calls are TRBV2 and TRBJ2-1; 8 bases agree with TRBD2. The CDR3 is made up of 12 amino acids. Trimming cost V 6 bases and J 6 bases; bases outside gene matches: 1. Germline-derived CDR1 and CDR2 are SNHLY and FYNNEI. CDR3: CASSGLANEQFF. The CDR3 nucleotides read TGTGCCAGCAGCGGACTAGCCAATGAGCAGTTCTTC.

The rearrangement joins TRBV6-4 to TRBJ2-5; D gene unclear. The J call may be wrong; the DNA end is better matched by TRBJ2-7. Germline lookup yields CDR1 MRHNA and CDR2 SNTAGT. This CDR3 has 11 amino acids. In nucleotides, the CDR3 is TGTGCCAACAGAAGATTTTACGAGCAGTACTTC. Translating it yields CANRRFYEQYF.

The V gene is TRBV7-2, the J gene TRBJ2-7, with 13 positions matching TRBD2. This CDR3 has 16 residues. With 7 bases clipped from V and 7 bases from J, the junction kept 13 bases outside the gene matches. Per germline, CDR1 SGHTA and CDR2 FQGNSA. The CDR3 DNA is TGTGCCAGCACCCTACACCATGGGACTAGCGGGGTAGAGCAGTACTTC. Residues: CASTLHHGTSGVEQYF.